The 4 T cell receptor beta chains in this list originate from one sample, sequenced in a study of T cells after yellow fever vaccination. Via MiXCR, TCRdb re-called the 5' RACE reads, giving one row per CDR3 protein. The sample has nearly 300,000 distinct CDR3 sequences, approximately 10% seen once. Sequencing was performed on CD4+ T cells sorted from PBMCs, taken 5 days after the yellow fever booster vaccination. The receptors derive from a man aged 18 to 35 who received the YFV17D yellow fever vaccine.

The J gene is TRBJ2-7, the V gene TRBV23-1; tentatively, D is TRBD1 (5 bases). TRBV23-1 is annotated as an ORF whose role is uncertain. The CDR3 is 15 residues long. Trimming took off 6 bases at V and 4 bases at J, with 19 bases between the two ends. DNA of the CDR3: TGCGCCAGCAGCCATCCGGCAGGCAGGGTATACGAGCAGTACGTC. Translating gives CASSHPAGRVYEQYV.

The chain links TRBV7-9 to TRBJ2-1; D not resolved. The CDR3 contains 13 residues. V shed 5 bases and J shed 8 bases, with 13 bases lying between them. Germline V gene lookup returns CDR1 SEHNR and CDR2 FQNEAQ (reference sequence). CDR3 protein: CASSRVQFDEQFF. The CDR3 DNA sequence: TGTGCCAGCAGCCGGGTACAGTTCGATGAGCAGTTCTTC.

This clonotype was counted ten times or more. The chain joins TRBV20-1 to TRBJ1-1; D is unclear. Germline V gene data show CDR1 as DFQATT and CDR2 as SNEGSKA (reference sequence). V was trimmed by 1 base and J by 1 base, leaving 4 bases between them. This CDR3 is built from 12 residues. CDR3 sequence reads: CSARVRNTEAFF. In DNA form, the CDR3 reads TGCAGTGCTAGAGTGAGGAACACTGAAGCTTTCTTT.

This clonotype occurred a few times. The genes are TRBV2 and TRBJ2-3; D is unclear. CDR1 and CDR2 from the germline V gene are SNHLY and FYNNEI. Trimming shortened V by 6 bases and J by 5 bases, and 9 bases separated the two germline ends. CDR3 length equals 12 residues. CDR3 region: CASRGWEDTQYF. As DNA, the CDR3 is TGTGCCAGCAGAGGGTGGGAAGATACGCAGTATTTT.